This entry is about one T cell receptor (beta chain). Its antigen is not identified. The J segment lost 1 base and the V segment lost 6 bases, leaving 4 bases of the junction unmatched. Germline-derived CDR1 and CDR2 are ENHRY and SYGVKD. The CDR3 is made up of 14 amino acids. This sample was taken from a study of cytomegalovirus exposure and HLA in healthy donors. Overall study results and limits: At a 0.05 false discovery rate, a later analysis found approximately 15,000 TCR beta sequences to be associated with HLA alleles. In a later analysis, common viral pathogens appeared linked to several of the most significant clusters.

Primers for the PCR totalled 60 Vbeta and 13 Jbeta. The method was immunoSEQ multiplex PCR; TCRdb's version includes in-frame clones alone and lacks a portion of them. The sample lists roughly 120,000 clones; roughly 74% were seen once. The source of this sequence is a woman between 25 and 40 years old in good health and CMV-seronegative. V and J are TRBV10-3 and TRBJ2-5; 8 nucleotides line up with TRBD2. Sequenced sample: PBMCs. For the CDR3, the DNA is TGTGCCATCAGCGGGGGGGGGATCCAAGAGACCCAGTACTTC. It yields the protein CAISGGGIQETQYF.